This T cell receptor beta chain was profiled in a study of beta chain features in type 1 diabetes. About the study: Researchers looked at roughly 100,000,000 sorted cells across all samples.

Germline values: CDR1 SNHLY, CDR2 FYNNEI. This CDR3 is built from 13 residues. V lost 8 bases to trimming and J lost 7 bases; unmatched junction nucleotides: 7. Findings and limits, study-wide: Junctions at VDJ sites from type 1 diabetes patients had fewer insertions and more deletions. Possibly, sequencing cDNA over-represented cells that had high TCR expression levels. Compared with healthy donors, patients appeared to share more similar naive, central memory and regulatory TCRB repertoires. The study found moderately but significantly shorter TCRB CDR3s in all four CD4+ subsets of Type 1 diabetes patients.

A word on this clone: The antigen remains unidentified.

Investigators reverse transcribed all isolated RNA, so they sequenced expressed TCRB transcripts. This table comes from immunoSEQ multiplex PCR, and its TCRdb copy is limited to in-frame clones, with some not included. The sample has about 270,000 clones; roughly 13% are singletons. The clonotype comes from a man aged 30 to 45 with type 1 diabetes. The gene calls are TRBV2 and TRBJ2-5; 10 positions match TRBD2. The material sequenced was naive CD4+ T cells from blood. The CDR3 is CASSEREGLTQYF. The CDR3 DNA reads TGTGCCAGCTCGGAGCGGGAGGGCCTGACCCAGTACTTC.